This T cell receptor (beta chain) was sequenced in a study of shared clonotypes between healthy human individuals. The repertoire was sequenced with immunoSEQ multiplex PCR; TCRdb's copy has only in-frame clones and lacks some. Of roughly 1,800,000 clones detected, about 94% appear once; the ten largest clones hold 1% to 1.5%. Concerning this clone itself: Antigen specificity is unknown.

Study-wide findings and caveats: What rarefaction showed was incomplete sorted-subset sequencing despite large depth.

Terminally differentiated effector memory CD45RA+ cells were excluded by CCR7 positive selection of CD45RO-negative cells. V was pared by 6 bases and J by 7 bases, with 7 bases of the junction left unmatched. The CDR3 contains 15 residues. CDR1 is SEHNR, CDR2 FQNEAQ, per germline (reference sequence). This clonotype was obtained from a young man in good health. The chain joins TRBV7-9 to TRBJ2-1, with 12 bases that match TRBD2. Sequencing was carried out using naive CD8+ T cells sorted from blood. As DNA, the CDR3 is TGTGCCAGCAGACTGACTAGCGGGGGAGGAAATGAGCAGTTCTTC. This gives the protein CASRLTSGGGNEQFF. Looking up the rest from reference TRBV7-9 and TRBJ2-1 gives the full variable domain: DTGVSQNPRHKITKRGQNVTFRCDPISEHNRLYWYRQTLGQGPEFLTYFQNEAQLEKSRLLSDRFSAERPKGSFSTLEIQRTEQGDSAMYLCASRLTSGGGNEQFFGPGTRLTVL.